These 18 T cell receptor beta chains were all obtained from the same sample, sequenced in a study of cytomegalovirus exposure and HLA in healthy donors. The PCR had 60 Vbeta and 13 Jbeta primers. Sequenced by immunoSEQ multiplex PCR; TCRdb stores in-frame clones only, minus some. The sample carries 200,000 to 300,000 clones, 82% recorded once. Specimen: PBMCs. The receptors were sampled from a woman aged 40 to 50 in good health and CMV-seropositive.

The chain uses TRBV5-1 and TRBJ1-5; D ambiguous. The CDR3 extends over 13 amino acids. Germline V CDR1 and CDR2: SGHRS, YFSETQ. Trimming left V 1 base short and J 5 bases short, with 7 bases between. CDR3 amino acids: CASSLSGDQPQHF. DNA for the CDR3: TGCGCCAGCAGCTTGTCGGGAGATCAGCCCCAGCATTTT.

This clone occurred a few times. The chain carries TRBV7-2 and TRBJ2-1; 11 nucleotides line up with TRBD1. The germline V gene encodes CDR1 SGHTA and CDR2 FQGNSA. V trimming: 4 bases; J trimming: 7 bases; junction bases outside the gene matches: 9. This CDR3 contains 16 residues. This CDR3 is CASSYLGTGGRNEQFF. The CDR3 coding sequence is TGTGCCAGCAGCTACCTAGGGACAGGGGGTAGGAATGAGCAGTTCTTC.

The chain carries TRBV10-3 and TRBJ1-4; D might be TRBD1 (6 bases). The CDR3 length is 17 residues. The V gene lost 0 bases and the J gene lost 8 bases, with 19 bases spanning the gap. CDR1 is ENHRY, CDR2 SYGVKD, per germline. CDR3 bases: TGTGCCATCAGTGAGTCGTTGCGGCAGGGGACAAGGGAAAAACTGTTTTTT. Amino acids: CAISESLRQGTREKLFF.

J is TRBJ1-5 and V is TRBV19; 7 nucleotides align to TRBD1. The CDR3 spans 13 residues. In germline, CDR1 is LNHDA, CDR2 SQIVND (reference sequence). With 6 bases clipped from V and 7 bases from J, the junction kept 6 bases outside the gene matches. CDR3 loop: CASSPGQKQPQHF. The CDR3 nucleotides are TGTGCCAGTAGCCCGGGACAGAAACAGCCCCAGCATTTT. Supplemented by reference TRBV19 and TRBJ1-5, the full variable domain reads DGGITQSPKYLFRKEGQNVTLSCEQNLNHDAMYWYRQDPGQGLRLIYYSQIVNDFQKGDIAEGYSVSREKKESFPLTVTSAQKNPTAFYLCASSPGQKQPQHFGDGTRLSIL.

CDR3 nucleotide sequence: TGTGCCAGCAGCCGCCCTAGCGGGGGACCCAATGAGCAGTTCTTC. Residues: CASSRPSGGPNEQFF. The genes are TRBV27 and TRBJ2-1; 10 nucleotides match TRBD2. The CDR3 runs to 15 residues. With 6 bases clipped from V and 6 bases from J, the junction kept 8 bases outside the gene matches. Germline CDR1 MNHEY, CDR2 SMNVEV (reference sequence).

The chain uses TRBV5-1 and TRBJ2-1, with a tentative D call TRBD2 (6 bases). Germline CDR1 is SGHRS and CDR2 is YFSETQ. Trimming pared 4 bases from V and 7 bases from J, leaving 12 bases between. The CDR3 sequence is 13 residues long. CDR3 sequence reads: CASSTGGWNEQFF. CDR3 coding DNA: TGCGCCAGCAGCACTGGAGGGTGGAATGAGCAGTTCTTC.

The chain links TRBV7-2 to TRBJ2-7; 7 bases match TRBD2. CDR3 length: 16 residues. Looked up from germline, CDR1 is SGHTA and CDR2 is FQGNSA. With 1 base clipped from V and 2 bases from J, the junction kept 8 bases outside the gene matches. CDR3 bases: TGTGCCAGCAGCTTAGATTCGGCGGGGGTAGCCTACGAGCAGTACTTC. This gives the protein CASSLDSAGVAYEQYF.

This clone was seen only a few times. This rearrangement joins TRBV18 to TRBJ2-7; 15 nucleotides line up with TRBD2. J was trimmed by 3 bases and V by 6 bases; bases with no gene match: 6. This CDR3 has 16 amino acids. The germline V gene has CDR1 KGHSH and CDR2 LQKENI. The CDR3 sequence: CASSHGTSGGIYEQYF. CDR3 DNA: TGTGCCAGCTCCCACGGGACTAGCGGGGGGATCTACGAGCAGTACTTC.

This clone has a single count. Compared with germline, one end of the junction differs, possibly owing to a read error. At the DNA level, this CDR3 is encoded by other sequences in the same sample as well. The chain is built from TRBV23-1 and TRBJ1-1, with 10 bases matching TRBD1. TRBV23-1 is noted as an ORF with a role that remains uncertain. The CDR3 is 15 amino acids. CDR3 DNA sequence: TGCGCCAGCAGTCAAGGGGGACAGGGGAACACTGAAGCCTTCTTT. Its protein is CASSQGGQGNTEAFF.

Of note for this clone: Different DNA sequences within this sample yield the same CDR3. The chain employs TRBV6-1 and TRBJ1-6; TRBD1 matches 9 bases. The germline gives CDR1 MNHNS, CDR2 SASEGT. This CDR3 has 16 residues. V was pared by 4 bases and J by 9 bases, with 10 bases of the junction left unmatched. CDR3 loop: CASSGGTGFVSSPLHF. CDR3 nucleotides: TGTGCCAGCAGTGGTGGGACAGGGTTCGTTTCTTCACCCCTCCACTTT.

The genes are TRBV5-1 and TRBJ1-4; no reliable D call. Germline V lookup: CDR1 SGHRS, CDR2 YFSETQ. Trimming took 3 bases from V and 0 from J, leaving 6 bases between them. The CDR3 totals 14 residues. DNA for the CDR3: TGCGCCAGCAGCTCGAGCGCAACTAATGAAAAACTGTTTTTT. This gives the protein CASSSSATNEKLFF.

The gene calls are TRBV10-3 and TRBJ2-5, with 14 positions matching TRBD2. The J segment lost 10 bases and the V segment lost 8 bases, leaving 9 bases of the junction unmatched. From germline, CDR1 is ENHRY and CDR2 SYGVKD. This CDR3 has 14 residues. The CDR3 is CAIASTSGGADQYF. The DNA of the CDR3 is TGTGCCATCGCCTCGACTAGCGGGGGGGCGGACCAGTACTTC.

The rearrangement uses TRBV2 and TRBJ2-3; TRBD2 might be the D (6 bases). The CDR3 has 13 residues. The V and J ends lost 1 base and 14 bases respectively, with 16 bases between them. CDR1 is SNHLY and CDR2 is FYNNEI in the germline V gene. CDR3 sequence: CASSEGRVRTGYF. For the CDR3, the DNA is TGTGCCAGCAGTGAAGGGAGGGTACGAACTGGGTATTTT.

The sample holds a few counts of this clone. This chain links TRBV4-2 with TRBJ1-1; D remains ambiguous. The CDR3 is made up of 13 amino acids. The V end was cut by 1 base, the J end by 5 bases, with 8 bases between. Germline loops: CDR1 LGHNA, CDR2 YNFKEQ. This CDR3 is CASSQVRETEAFF. CDR3 bases: TGTGCCAGCAGCCAAGTGAGGGAAACTGAAGCTTTCTTT.

This clone has only a few counts. The genes are TRBV29-1 and TRBJ1-2; 7 nucleotides align to TRBD1. The CDR3 spans 14 residues. Germline assignment: CDR1 SQVTM and CDR2 ANQGSEA. V trimming: 3 bases; J trimming: 4 bases; junction bases outside the gene matches: 8. The DNA of the CDR3 is TGCAGCGTTGACCTGACAGGGAACACCTATGGCTACACCTTC. Its protein is CSVDLTGNTYGYTF.

The rearrangement joins TRBV7-2 to TRBJ2-7; 13 nucleotides line up with TRBD2. With V trimmed by 2 bases and J by 7 bases, 5 bases remained unmatched. CDR3 length: 15 amino acids. CDR1 is SGHTA and CDR2 is FQGNSA in the germline V gene. As DNA, the CDR3 is TGTGCCAGCAGCTTAAGGACTAGCGGGAGTGATGAGCAGTACTTC. It encodes CASSLRTSGSDEQYF. The full variable domain, its missing parts supplied by reference TRBV7-2 and TRBJ2-7, is GAGVSQSPSNKVTEKGKDVELRCDPISGHTALYWYRQSLGQGLEFLIYFQGNSAPDKSGLPSDRFSAERTGGSVSTLTIQRTQQEDSAVYLCASSLRTSGSDEQYFGPGTRLTVT.

The chain has TRBV4-1 and TRBJ2-7, with 8 bases fitting TRBD1. The CDR3 runs 16 residues. CDR1 is MGHRA, CDR2 YSYEKL, per germline. Trimming at V came to 1 base and at J to 1 base, leaving 6 bases not matched to a gene. CDR3 in amino acids: CASSQAGDRGSYEQYF. The CDR3 coding sequence is TGCGCCAGCAGCCAAGCGGGAGACAGGGGTTCCTACGAGCAGTACTTC.

The chain is built from TRBV29-1 and TRBJ1-4, with TRBD1 identical over 9 bases. There are 11 residues in the CDR3. CDR1 and CDR2 (germline): SQVTM, ANQGSEA. The trim removed 7 bases at V and 14 bases at J, leaving 8 bases unmatched. DNA for the CDR3: TGCAGCGGAAACAGGGGGCAAGTTCTGTTTTTT. Amino acid sequence: CSGNRGQVLFF.